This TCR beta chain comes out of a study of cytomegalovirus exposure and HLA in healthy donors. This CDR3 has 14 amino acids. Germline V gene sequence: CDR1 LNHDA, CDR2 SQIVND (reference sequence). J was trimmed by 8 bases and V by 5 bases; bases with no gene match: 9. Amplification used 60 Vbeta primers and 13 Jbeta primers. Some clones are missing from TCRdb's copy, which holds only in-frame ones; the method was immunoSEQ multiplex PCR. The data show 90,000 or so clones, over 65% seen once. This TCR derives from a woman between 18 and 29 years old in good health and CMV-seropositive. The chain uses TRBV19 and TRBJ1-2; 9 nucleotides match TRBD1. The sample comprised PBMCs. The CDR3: CASSVDRGWRGYTF. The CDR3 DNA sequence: TGTGCCAGTAGTGTCGACAGGGGGTGGCGGGGCTACACCTTC.